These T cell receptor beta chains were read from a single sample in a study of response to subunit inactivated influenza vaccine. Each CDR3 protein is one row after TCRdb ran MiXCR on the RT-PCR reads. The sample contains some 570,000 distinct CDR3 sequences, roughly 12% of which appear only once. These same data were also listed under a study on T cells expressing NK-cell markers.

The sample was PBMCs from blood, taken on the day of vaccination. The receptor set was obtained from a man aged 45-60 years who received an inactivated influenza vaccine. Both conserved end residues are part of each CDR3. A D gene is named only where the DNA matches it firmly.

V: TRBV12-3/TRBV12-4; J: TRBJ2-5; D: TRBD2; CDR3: CASSPWGGGREETQYF
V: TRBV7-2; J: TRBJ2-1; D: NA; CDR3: CASSLVPGGQYNEQFF
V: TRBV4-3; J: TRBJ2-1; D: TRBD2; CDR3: CASSKTSDFYNEQFF
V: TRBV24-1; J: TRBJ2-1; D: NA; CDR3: CATSHGFRDEQFF
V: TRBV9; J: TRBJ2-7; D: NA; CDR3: CASSAQRAGSYEQYF
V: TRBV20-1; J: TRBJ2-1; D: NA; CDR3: CSASSGARNEQFF
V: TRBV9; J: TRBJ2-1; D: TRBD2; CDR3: CASSYGAGGPWNEQFF
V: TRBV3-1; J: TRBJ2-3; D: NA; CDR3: CASSGTWGTDTQYF
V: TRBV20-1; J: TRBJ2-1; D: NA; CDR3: CSAREHSRRDNEQFF
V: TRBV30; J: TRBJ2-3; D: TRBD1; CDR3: CAWRDRGLSSTAQYF
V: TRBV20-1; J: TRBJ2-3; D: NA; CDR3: CSGASTDTQYF
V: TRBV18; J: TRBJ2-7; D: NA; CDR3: CASSRSGRGVYEQYF
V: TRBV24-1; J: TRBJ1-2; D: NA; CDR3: CATSDPEGTYGYTF
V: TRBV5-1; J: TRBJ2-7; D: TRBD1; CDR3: CASSVTGTGGREQYF
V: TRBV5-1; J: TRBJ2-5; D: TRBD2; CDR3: CASSGTSGEETQYF
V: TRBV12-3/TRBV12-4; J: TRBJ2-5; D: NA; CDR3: CASSVGSETQYF
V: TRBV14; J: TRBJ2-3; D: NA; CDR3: CASSQGEPYTQYF
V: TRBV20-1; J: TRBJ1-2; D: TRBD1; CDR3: CSARATTGRGPGDGYTF
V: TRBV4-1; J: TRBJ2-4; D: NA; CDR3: CASSQEGGNIQYF
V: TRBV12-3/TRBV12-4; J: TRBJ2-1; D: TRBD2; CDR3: CASTNQGRGGGEQFF
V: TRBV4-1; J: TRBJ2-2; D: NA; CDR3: CASTPGWGPATGELFF
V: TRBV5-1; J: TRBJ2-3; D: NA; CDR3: CASRLQGSHTDTQYF
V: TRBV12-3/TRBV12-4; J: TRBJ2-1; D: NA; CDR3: CASSFYGGDNEQFF
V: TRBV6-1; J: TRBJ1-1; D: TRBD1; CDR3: CASSRQGGNTEAFF
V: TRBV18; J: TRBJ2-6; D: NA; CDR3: CASSQTVQGSKANVLTF
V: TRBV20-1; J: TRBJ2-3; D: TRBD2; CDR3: CSASLLADRGDTQYF
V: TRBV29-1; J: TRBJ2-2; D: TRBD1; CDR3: CSVVHNLPGQVSGELFF
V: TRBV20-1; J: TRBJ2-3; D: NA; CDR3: CSASLPLSTDTQYF
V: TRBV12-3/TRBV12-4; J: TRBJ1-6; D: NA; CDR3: CASSPQGVSPLHF
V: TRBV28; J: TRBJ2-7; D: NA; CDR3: CASSFLGYLYEQYF
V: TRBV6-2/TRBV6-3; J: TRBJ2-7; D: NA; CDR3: CASSYPDPSYEQYF
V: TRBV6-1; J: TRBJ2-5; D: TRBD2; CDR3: CASSTPGGWETQYF
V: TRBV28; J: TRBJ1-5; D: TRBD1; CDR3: CASSLYGWTGSNQPQHF
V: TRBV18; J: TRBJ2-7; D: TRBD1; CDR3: CASSQHPGTGSEQYF
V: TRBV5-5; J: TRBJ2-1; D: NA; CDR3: CASSLAVSRGEQFF
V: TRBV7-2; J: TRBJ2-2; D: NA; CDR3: CASSLELSKNTGELFF
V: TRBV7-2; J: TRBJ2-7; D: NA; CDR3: CASSLGWGTYEQYF
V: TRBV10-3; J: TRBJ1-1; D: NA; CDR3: CAISEWGADTEAFF
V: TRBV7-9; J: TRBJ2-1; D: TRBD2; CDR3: CASSAPGTSGINEQFF
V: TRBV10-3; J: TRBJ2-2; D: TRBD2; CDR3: CAIRVSGTGYTGELFF
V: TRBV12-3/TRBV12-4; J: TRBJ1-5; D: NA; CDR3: CASSSVASNQPQHF
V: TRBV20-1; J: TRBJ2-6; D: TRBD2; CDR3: CSAGGGSSWANVLTF
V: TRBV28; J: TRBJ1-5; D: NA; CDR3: CASSLPREISNQPQHF
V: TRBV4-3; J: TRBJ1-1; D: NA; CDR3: CASSPDLLGTEAFF
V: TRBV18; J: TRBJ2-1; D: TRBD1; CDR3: CASSPSLSKGAVSNEQFF
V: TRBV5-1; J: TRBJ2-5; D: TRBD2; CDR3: CASSSSGGRSETQYF
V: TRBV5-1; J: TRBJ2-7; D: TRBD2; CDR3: CASSTAPSGAQSSYEQYF
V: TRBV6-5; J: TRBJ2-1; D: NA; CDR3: CASSYEGDAYNEQFF
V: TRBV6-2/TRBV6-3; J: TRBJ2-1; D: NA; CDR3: CASSYGLYNEQFF
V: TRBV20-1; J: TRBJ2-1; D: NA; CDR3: CSAIYPGPQDEQFF
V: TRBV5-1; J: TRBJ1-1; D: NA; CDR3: CASSFGGEGTEAFF
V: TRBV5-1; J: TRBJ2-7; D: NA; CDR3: CASSLEDWGSEQYF
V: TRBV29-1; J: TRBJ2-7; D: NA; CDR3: CSVAGSYEQYF
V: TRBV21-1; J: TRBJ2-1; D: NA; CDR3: CPSSKGPDQAYNEQFF
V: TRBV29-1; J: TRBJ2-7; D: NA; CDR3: CSAVQHYEQYF
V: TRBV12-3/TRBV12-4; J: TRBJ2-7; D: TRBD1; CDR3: CASRGLGQGVYEQYF
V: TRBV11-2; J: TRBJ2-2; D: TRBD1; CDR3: CASSLTGLDTGELFF
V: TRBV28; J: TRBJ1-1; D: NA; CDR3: CASIVRTEAFF
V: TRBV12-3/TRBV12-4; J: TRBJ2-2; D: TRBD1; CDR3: CASSFTGTGGQGAPPGELFF